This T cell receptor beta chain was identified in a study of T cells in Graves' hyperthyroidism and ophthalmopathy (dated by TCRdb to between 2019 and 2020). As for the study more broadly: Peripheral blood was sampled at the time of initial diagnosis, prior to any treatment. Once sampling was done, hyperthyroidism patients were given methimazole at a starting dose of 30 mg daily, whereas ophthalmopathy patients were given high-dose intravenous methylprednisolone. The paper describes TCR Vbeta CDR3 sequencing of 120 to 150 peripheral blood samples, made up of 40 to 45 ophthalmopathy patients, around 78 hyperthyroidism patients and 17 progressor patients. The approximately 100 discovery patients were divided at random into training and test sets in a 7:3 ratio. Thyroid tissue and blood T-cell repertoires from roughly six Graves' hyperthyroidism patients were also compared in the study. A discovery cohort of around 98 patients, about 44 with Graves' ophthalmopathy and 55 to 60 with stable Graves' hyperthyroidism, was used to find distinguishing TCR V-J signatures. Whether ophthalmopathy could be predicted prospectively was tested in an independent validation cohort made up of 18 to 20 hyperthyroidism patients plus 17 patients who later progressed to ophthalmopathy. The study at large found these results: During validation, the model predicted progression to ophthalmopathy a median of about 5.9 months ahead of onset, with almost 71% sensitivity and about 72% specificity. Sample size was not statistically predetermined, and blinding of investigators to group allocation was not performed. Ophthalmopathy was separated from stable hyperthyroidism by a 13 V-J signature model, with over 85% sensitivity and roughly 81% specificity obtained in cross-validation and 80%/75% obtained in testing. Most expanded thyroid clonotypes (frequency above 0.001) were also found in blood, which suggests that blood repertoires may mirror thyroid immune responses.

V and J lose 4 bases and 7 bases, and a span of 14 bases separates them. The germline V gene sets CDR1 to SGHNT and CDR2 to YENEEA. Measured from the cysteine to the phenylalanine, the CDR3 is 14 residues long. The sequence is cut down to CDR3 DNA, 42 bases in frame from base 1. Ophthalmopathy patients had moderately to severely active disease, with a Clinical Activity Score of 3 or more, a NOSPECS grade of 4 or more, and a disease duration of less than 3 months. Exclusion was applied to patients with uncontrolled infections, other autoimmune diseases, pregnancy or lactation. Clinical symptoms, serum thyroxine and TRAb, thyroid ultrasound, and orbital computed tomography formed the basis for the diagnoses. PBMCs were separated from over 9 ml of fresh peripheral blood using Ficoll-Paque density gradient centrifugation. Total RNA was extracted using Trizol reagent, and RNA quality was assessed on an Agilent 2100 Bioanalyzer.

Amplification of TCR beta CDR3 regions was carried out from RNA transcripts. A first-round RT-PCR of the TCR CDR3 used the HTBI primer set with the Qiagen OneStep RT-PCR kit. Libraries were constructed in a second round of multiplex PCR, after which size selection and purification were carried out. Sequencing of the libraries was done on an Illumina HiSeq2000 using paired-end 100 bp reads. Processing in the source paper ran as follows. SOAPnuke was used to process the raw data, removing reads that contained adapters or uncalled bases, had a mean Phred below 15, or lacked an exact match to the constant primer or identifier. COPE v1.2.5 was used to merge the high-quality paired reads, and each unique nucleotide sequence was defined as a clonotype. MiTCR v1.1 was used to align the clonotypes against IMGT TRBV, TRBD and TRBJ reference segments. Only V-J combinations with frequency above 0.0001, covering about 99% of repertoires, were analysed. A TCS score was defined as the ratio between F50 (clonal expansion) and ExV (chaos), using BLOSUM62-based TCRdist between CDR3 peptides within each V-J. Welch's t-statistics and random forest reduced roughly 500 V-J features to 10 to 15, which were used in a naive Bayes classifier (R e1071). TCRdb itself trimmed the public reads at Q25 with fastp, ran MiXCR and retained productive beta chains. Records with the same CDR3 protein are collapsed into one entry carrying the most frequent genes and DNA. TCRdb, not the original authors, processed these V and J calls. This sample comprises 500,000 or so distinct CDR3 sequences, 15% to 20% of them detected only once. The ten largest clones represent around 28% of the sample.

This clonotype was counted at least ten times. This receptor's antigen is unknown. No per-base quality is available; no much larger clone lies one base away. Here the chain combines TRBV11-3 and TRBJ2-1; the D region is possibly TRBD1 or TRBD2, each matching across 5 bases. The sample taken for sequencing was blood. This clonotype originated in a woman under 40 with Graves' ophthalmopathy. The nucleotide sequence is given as TGTGCCAGCAGCTACCGGGGCGGCGGGAATGAGCAGTTCTTC. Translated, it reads CASSYRGGGNEQFF.